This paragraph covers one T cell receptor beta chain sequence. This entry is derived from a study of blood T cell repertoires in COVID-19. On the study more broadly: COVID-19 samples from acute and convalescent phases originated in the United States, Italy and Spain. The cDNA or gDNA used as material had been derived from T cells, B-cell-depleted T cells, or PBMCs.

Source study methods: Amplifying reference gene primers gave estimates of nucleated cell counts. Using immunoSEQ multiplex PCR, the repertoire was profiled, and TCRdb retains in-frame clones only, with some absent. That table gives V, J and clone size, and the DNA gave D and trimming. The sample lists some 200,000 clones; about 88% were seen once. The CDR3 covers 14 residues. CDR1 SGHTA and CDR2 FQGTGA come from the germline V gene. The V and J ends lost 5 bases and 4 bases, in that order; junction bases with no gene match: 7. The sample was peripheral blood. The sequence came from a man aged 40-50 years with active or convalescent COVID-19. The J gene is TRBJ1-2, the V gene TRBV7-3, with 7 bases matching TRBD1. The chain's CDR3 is CASSQSTGSYGYTF. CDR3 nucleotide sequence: TGTGCCAGCAGCCAATCGACAGGGAGCTATGGCTACACCTTC.